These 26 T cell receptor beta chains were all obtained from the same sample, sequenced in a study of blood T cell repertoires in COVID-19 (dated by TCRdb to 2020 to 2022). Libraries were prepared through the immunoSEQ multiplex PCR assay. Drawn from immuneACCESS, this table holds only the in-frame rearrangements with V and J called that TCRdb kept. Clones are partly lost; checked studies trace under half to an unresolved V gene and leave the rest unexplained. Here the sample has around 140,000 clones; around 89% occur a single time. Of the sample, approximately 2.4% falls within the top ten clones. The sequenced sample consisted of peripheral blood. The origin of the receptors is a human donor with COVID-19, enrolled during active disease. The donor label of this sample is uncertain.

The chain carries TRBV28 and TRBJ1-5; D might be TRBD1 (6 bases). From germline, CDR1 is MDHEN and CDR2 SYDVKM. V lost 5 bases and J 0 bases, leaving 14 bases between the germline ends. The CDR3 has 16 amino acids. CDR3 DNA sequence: TGTGCCAGCAGTATCCGACAGGCTTATAGCAATCAGCCCCAGCATTTT. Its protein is CASSIRQAYSNQPQHF.

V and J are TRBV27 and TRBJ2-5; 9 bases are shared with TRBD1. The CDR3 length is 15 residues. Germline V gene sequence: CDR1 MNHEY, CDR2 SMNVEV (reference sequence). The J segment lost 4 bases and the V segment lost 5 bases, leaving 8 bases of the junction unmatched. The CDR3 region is CASSPGTGRGETQYF. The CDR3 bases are TGTGCCAGCAGTCCAGGGACAGGGAGGGGAGAGACCCAGTACTTC.

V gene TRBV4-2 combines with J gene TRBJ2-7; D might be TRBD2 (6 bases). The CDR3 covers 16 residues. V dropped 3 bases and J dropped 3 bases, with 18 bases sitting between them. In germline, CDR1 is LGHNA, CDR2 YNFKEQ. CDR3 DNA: TGTGCCAGCAGCCATGGCGGGACCTCCCAAGGCTACGAGCAGTACTTC. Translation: CASSHGGTSQGYEQYF.

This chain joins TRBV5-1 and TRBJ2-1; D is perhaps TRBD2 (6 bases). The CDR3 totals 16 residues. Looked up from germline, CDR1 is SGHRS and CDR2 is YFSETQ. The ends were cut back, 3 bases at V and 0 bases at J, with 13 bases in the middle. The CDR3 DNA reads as TGCGCCAGCAGCTCGGGAGCTGGGAGCTCCTACAATGAGCAGTTCTTC. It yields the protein CASSSGAGSSYNEQFF. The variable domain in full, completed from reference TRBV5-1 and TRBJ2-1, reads KAGVTQTPRYLIKTRGQQVTLSCSPISGHRSVSWYQQTPGQGLQFLFEYFSETQRNKGNFPGRFSGRQFSNSRSEMNVSTLELGDSALYLCASSSGAGSSYNEQFFGPGTRLTVL.

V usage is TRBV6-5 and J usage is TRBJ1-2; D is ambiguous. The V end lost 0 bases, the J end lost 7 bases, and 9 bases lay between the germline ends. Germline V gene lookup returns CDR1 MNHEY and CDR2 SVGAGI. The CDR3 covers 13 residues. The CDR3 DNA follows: TGTGCCAGCAGTTACTCCCCCTCCCTTGGCTACACCTTC. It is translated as CASSYSPSLGYTF.

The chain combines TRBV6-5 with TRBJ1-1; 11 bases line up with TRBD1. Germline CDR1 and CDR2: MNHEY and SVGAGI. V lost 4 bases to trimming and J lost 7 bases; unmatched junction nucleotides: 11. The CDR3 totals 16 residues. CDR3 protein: CASSWTGGEVHREAFF. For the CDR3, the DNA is TGTGCCAGCAGTTGGACAGGGGGCGAAGTCCACCGTGAAGCTTTCTTT.

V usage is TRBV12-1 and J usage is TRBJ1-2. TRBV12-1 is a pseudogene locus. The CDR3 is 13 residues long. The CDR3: CASSRGTDLGYTF. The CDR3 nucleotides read TGTGCCAGCAGCCGCGGGACTGACTTAGGCTACACCTTC.

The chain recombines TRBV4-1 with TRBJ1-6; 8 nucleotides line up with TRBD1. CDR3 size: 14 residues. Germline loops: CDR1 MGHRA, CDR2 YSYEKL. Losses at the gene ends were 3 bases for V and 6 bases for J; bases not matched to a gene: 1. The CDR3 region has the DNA TGCGCCAGCAGCCAGGGGACAGGTAATTCACCCCTCCACTTT. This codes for CASSQGTGNSPLHF.

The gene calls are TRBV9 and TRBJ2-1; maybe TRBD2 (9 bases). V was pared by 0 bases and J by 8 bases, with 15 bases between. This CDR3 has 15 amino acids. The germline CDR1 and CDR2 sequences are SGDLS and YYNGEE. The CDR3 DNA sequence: TGTGCCAGCAGCGTAGTCCTAGCGGGACAGGATGAGCAGTTCTTC. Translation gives CASSVVLAGQDEQFF.

CDR3 DNA: TGTGCCAGCAGCTTGCGAGACAGTTCTAATGAAAAACTGTTTTTT. This gives the protein CASSLRDSSNEKLFF. The V call is TRBV5-6, the J call TRBJ1-4, with D maybe TRBD1 (5 bases). The germline V and J ends were trimmed by 1 base and 3 bases, with 10 bases remaining between them. The CDR3 runs 15 residues. CDR1 and CDR2 (germline): SGHDT, YYEEEE.

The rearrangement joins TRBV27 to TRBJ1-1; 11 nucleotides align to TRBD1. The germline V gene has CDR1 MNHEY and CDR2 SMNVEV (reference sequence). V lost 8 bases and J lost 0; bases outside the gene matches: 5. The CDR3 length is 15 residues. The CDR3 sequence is CASRDRGIVNTEAFF. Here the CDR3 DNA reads TGTGCCAGCCGGGACAGGGGGATTGTGAACACTGAAGCTTTCTTT.

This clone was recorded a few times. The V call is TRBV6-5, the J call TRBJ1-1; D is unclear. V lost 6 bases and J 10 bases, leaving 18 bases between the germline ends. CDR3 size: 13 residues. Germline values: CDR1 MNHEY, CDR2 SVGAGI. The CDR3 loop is CASRLDWLLGAFF. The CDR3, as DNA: TGTGCCAGCAGACTAGACTGGCTTCTCGGAGCTTTCTTT.

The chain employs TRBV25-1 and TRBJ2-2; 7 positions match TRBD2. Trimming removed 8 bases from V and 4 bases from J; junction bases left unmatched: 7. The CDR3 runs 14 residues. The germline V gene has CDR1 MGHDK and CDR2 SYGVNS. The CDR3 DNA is TGTGCCAGCGAGGGGCGGGAGAGCACCGGGGAGCTGTTTTTT. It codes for CASEGRESTGELFF.

CDR3 sequence: CASSSDTGKTRHF. Written as DNA, the CDR3 is TGCGCCAGCAGTTCGGACACCGGTAAGACCCGGCATTTT. The rearrangement links TRBV5-1 to TRBJ1-5; the D gene is possibly TRBD1 (5 bases). Trimming pared 5 bases from V and 15 bases from J, leaving 21 bases between. This CDR3 spans 13 amino acids. Germline V CDR1 and CDR2: SGHRS, YFSETQ.

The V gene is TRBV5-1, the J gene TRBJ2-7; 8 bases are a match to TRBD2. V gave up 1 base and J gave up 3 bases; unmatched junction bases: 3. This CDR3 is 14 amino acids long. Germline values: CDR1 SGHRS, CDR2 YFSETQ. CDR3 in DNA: TGCGCCAGCAGCTTGACTAGCGGAGTCTACGAGCAGTACTTC. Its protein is CASSLTSGVYEQYF. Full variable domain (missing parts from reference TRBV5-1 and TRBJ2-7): KAGVTQTPRYLIKTRGQQVTLSCSPISGHRSVSWYQQTPGQGLQFLFEYFSETQRNKGNFPGRFSGRQFSNSRSEMNVSTLELGDSALYLCASSLTSGVYEQYFGPGTRLTVT.

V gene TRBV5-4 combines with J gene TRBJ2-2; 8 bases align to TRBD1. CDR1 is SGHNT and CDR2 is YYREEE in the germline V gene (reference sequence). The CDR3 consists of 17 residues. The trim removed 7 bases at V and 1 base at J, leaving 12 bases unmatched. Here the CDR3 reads CASAAGGRGVNTGELFF. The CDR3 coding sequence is TGTGCCAGCGCGGCAGGGGGCAGAGGGGTGAACACCGGGGAGCTGTTTTTT.

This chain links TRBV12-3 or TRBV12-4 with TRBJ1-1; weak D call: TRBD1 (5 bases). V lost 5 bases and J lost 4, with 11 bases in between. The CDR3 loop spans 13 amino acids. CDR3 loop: CASSIQAGTEAFF. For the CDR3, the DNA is TGTGCCAGCAGTATACAGGCAGGCACTGAAGCTTTCTTT.

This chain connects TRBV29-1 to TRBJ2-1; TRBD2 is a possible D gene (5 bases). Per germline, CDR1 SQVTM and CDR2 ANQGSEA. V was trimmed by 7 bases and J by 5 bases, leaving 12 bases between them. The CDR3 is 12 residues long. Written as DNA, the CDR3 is TGCAGCGCCGGGGAACCGGACAATGAGCAGTTCTTC. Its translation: CSAGEPDNEQFF.

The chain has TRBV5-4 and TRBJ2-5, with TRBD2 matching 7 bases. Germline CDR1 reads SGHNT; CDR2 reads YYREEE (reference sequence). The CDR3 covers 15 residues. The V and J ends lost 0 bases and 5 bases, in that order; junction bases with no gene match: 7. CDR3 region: CASSLDAMGGETQYF. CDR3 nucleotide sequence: TGTGCCAGCAGCTTGGATGCCATGGGAGGGGAGACCCAGTACTTC.

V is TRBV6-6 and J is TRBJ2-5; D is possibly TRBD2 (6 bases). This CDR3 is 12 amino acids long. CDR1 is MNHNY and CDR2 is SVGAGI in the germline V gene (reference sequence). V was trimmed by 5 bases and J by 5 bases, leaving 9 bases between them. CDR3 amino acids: CASSQGGETQYF. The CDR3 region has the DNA TGTGCCAGCAGTCAAGGAGGGGAGACCCAGTACTTC.

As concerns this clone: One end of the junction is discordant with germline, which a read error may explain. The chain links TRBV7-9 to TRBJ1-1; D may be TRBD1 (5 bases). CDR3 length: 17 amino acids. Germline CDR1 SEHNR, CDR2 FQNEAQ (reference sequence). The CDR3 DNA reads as TGTGCCACCAGCAGGGCCCTTAGCGCACTGATGAACACTGAAGCTTTCTTT. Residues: CATSRALSALMNTEAFF.

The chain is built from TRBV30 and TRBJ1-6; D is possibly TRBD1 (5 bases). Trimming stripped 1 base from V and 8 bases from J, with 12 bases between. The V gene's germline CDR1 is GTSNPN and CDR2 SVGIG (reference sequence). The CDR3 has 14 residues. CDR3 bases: TGTGCCTGGAGTGAGGTACGGGGGGATTCACCCCTCCACTTT. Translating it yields CAWSEVRGDSPLHF.

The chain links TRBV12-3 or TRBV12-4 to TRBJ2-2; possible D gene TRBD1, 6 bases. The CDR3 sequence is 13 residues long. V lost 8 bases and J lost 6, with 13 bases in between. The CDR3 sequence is CASEEGGSGELFF. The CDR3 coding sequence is TGTGCCAGCGAGGAAGGGGGTTCCGGGGAGCTGTTTTTT.

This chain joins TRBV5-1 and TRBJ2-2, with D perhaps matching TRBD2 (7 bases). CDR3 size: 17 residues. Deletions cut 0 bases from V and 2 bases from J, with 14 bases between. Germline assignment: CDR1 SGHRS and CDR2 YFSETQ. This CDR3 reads CASSLALGGPNTGELFF. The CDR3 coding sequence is TGCGCCAGCAGCTTGGCCTTGGGGGGGCCCAACACCGGGGAGCTGTTTTTT.

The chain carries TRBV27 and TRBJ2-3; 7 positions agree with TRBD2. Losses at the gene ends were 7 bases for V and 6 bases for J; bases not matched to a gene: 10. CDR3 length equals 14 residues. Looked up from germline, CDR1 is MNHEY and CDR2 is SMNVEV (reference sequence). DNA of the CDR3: TGTGCCAGCACCAGCGGGGACCGGCTTGATACGCAGTATTTT. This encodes CASTSGDRLDTQYF.

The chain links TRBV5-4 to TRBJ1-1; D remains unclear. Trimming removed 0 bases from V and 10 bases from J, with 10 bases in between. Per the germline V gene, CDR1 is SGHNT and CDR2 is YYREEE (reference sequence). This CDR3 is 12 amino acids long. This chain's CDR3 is CASSLAQTRAFF. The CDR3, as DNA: TGTGCCAGCAGCTTGGCGCAAACAAGAGCTTTCTTT.